A single sample gave rise to the 7 T cell receptor beta chains below, sequenced in a study of blood T cells in healthy people across ages. Then a second PCR, running roughly 7 to 11 cycles, was carried out with a sample-barcoded 5' primer and a J-beta primer mix. Using its own MiXCR run on the 5' RACE reads, TCRdb lists one record per CDR3 protein. The top ten hold about 14% of the sample, which has roughly 680,000 distinct CDR3 sequences, about 51% seen once. The material sequenced was blood. These receptors originate from a woman aged 80 or over in good health.

Ten or more counts support this clonotype. The chain has TRBV4-1 and TRBJ2-1, with TRBD2 matching 7 bases. Germline values: CDR1 MGHRA, CDR2 YSYEKL. With 0 bases clipped from V and 8 bases from J, the junction kept 19 bases outside the gene matches. The CDR3 totals 19 residues. DNA for the CDR3: TGCGCCAGCAGCCAAGATCGGATGGCAGCCCTACGGGGGGTGGATGAGCAGTTCTTC. Its translation is CASSQDRMAALRGVDEQFF.

This chain joins TRBV6-6 and TRBJ1-5; D may be TRBD1 (5 bases). Germline lookup yields CDR1 MNHNY and CDR2 SVGAGI (reference sequence). The CDR3 totals 14 residues. Between the trimmed V and J ends, which lost 7 bases and 9 bases, there was a span of 19 bases. CDR3 sequence: CASTEPGGTRPQHF. DNA for the CDR3: TGTGCCAGCACCGAACCGGGAGGGACGAGGCCCCAGCATTTT.

This clonotype has ten or more counts. The rearrangement links TRBV5-1 to TRBJ2-3; TRBD1 is a possible D gene (6 bases). The ends were cut back, 1 base at V and 6 bases at J, with 9 bases in the middle. Germline lookup yields CDR1 SGHRS and CDR2 YFSETQ. The CDR3 is made up of 13 amino acids. This CDR3 is CASSLYRVDTQYF. The CDR3 DNA follows: TGCGCCAGCAGCTTGTACAGGGTTGATACGCAGTATTTT.

This clonotype has more than one count but fewer than ten. The chain joins TRBV5-1 to TRBJ2-3, with TRBD2 matching over 7 bases. Germline CDR1 and CDR2: SGHRS and YFSETQ. The V gene end was trimmed by 4 bases and the J gene end by 3 bases; junction bases not matched to a gene: 8. This CDR3 spans 15 amino acids. The CDR3 loop reads CASSRAGEWTDTQYF. The DNA of the CDR3 is TGCGCCAGCAGCCGGGCGGGGGAGTGGACAGATACGCAGTATTTT.

This clonotype was counted many times. J is TRBJ2-3 and V is TRBV29-1; tentative D call: TRBD1 (6 bases). The CDR3 consists of 14 residues. In germline, CDR1 is SQVTM, CDR2 ANQGSEA. V lost 6 bases, J lost 4 bases, and 17 bases lay in between. Written as DNA, the CDR3 is TGCAGCGTCCTGACAGGCCCAGGGGCAGATACGCAGTATTTT. As protein: CSVLTGPGADTQYF.

The chain recombines TRBV18 with TRBJ2-5; possibly TRBD2 for D (5 bases). CDR1 is KGHSH, CDR2 LQKENI, per germline. The V end was cut by 6 bases, the J end by 11 bases, with 19 bases between. CDR3 length equals 13 residues. CDR3 sequence: CASSHSGYNEQYF. The CDR3 region has the DNA TGTGCCAGCTCGCACAGCGGCTACAATGAGCAGTACTTC.

This clonotype was detected a few times. This may arise from a read error, as a much more abundant clone is one base away. J is TRBJ2-5 and V is TRBV6-5, with D possibly being TRBD2 (6 bases). Germline CDR1 MNHEY, CDR2 SVGAGI. V was clipped by 3 bases and J by 11 bases, with 22 bases between them. The CDR3 spans 15 residues. The CDR3 sequence is CASSYFAGNYNEQYF. DNA of the CDR3: TGTGCCAGCAGTTATTTCGCGGGGAATTACAATGAGCAGTACTTC.